This entry concerns a single T cell receptor beta chain. There are 15 residues in the CDR3. V was clipped by 1 base and J by 2 bases; unmatched bases: 2. Germline V gene data show CDR1 as SGHNT and CDR2 as YYREEE (reference sequence). Generated by immunoSEQ multiplex PCR, the TCRdb table keeps only in-frame clones and is missing some. The table shows about 220,000 clones, with about 81% occurring only once. This entry belongs to a study of blood T cell repertoires in COVID-19. Study background: The analysed material was cDNA or gDNA that came from T cells, B-cell-depleted T cells, or PBMCs.

The receptor was derived from a woman in her 70s with COVID-19, enrolled during active disease. The sample taken for sequencing was peripheral blood. J is TRBJ2-1 and V is TRBV5-4; 8 bases line up with TRBD2. The CDR3 protein is CASSLTSGTYNEQFF. CDR3 sequence (DNA): TGTGCCAGCAGCTTGACTAGCGGTACCTACAATGAGCAGTTCTTC. The whole variable domain, filled in from reference TRBV5-4 and TRBJ2-1, reads ETGVTQSPTHLIKTRGQQVTLRCSSQSGHNTVSWYQQALGQGPQFIFQYYREEENGRGNFPPRFSGLQFPNYSSELNVNALELDDSALYLCASSLTSGTYNEQFFGPGTRLTVL.